Below are 28 T cell receptor beta chains sequenced from a single sample in a study of Graves' ophthalmopathy and Graves' hyperthyroidism. The TCR beta CDR3 regions underwent amplification from RNA transcripts. Amplification began with first-round RT-PCR using HTBI primers, then second-round multiplex PCR was performed. TCRdb re-called the multiplex PCR reads through MiXCR, storing one row per CDR3 protein. Of 400,000 or so distinct CDR3 sequences detected, 15% appear once; the ten largest clones hold about 7%. The material sequenced was peripheral blood. The receptors derive from a woman younger than 30 with stable Graves' hyperthyroidism.

In this sample, this clonotype turned up many times. The rearrangement uses TRBV12-3 or TRBV12-4 and TRBJ1-1, with a tentative D call TRBD1 (5 bases). The CDR3 contains 14 residues. Deletions cut 7 bases from V and 2 bases from J, with 14 bases between. This chain's CDR3 is CASTPGGGNTEAFF. As DNA, the CDR3 is TGTGCCAGCACCCCGGGGGGTGGAAACACTGAAGCTTTCTTT.

The chain recombines TRBV7-6 with TRBJ2-5, with TRBD2 matching 14 bases. CDR3 size: 20 residues. V trimming: 5 bases; J trimming: 4 bases; junction bases outside the gene matches: 18. The germline CDR1 and CDR2 sequences are SGHVS and FNYEAQ. The CDR3 nucleotides read TGTGCCAGCAGCCCGAAACCGGGACTAGCGGGAGAGTGGCTTCGAGAGACCCAGTACTTC. Amino acids: CASSPKPGLAGEWLRETQYF.

This clonotype has ten or more counts. The rearrangement uses TRBV12-3 or TRBV12-4 and TRBJ2-7; maybe TRBD1 (6 bases). Deletions cut 5 bases from V and 4 bases from J, with 18 bases between. CDR3 size: 15 residues. CDR3 sequence reads: CASSDPQGKGYEQYF. The CDR3 DNA sequence: TGTGCCAGCAGTGACCCCCAGGGGAAGGGGTACGAGCAGTACTTC.

There are a few counts of this clonotype. J is TRBJ1-1 and V is TRBV12-3 or TRBV12-4; TRBD1 agrees at 8 bases. This CDR3 contains 15 residues. V dropped 5 bases and J dropped 4; count of bases not matched to a gene: 9. The CDR3 protein is CASSPGQGGGTEAFF. For the CDR3, the DNA is TGTGCCAGCAGTCCTGGACAGGGCGGGGGCACTGAAGCTTTCTTT.

This clonotype was counted at least ten times. CDR3 in amino acids: CASALTGGRTEAFF. CDR3 DNA sequence: TGTGCCAGCGCCCTGACAGGGGGCAGAACTGAAGCTTTCTTT. V usage is TRBV12-3 or TRBV12-4 and J usage is TRBJ1-1; 10 bases are a match to TRBD1. The CDR3 sequence is 14 residues long. J lost 5 bases, V lost 8 bases, and 8 bases had no gene match.

The V and J genes are TRBV6-1 and TRBJ2-2; the D is unclear. CDR3 length: 14 residues. Germline loops: CDR1 MNHNS, CDR2 SASEGT. The ends were cut back, 6 bases at V and 1 base at J, with 9 bases in the middle. Here the CDR3 reads CASRPLLNTGELFF. CDR3 in DNA: TGTGCCAGCAGACCACTATTGAACACCGGGGAGCTGTTTTTT.

Many counts were recorded for this clonotype. The chain couples TRBV6-5 to TRBJ1-2; D possibly corresponds to TRBD1 (5 bases). The ends were cut back, 2 bases at V and 6 bases at J, with 13 bases in the middle. This CDR3 comprises 14 residues. Germline V CDR1 and CDR2: MNHEY, SVGAGI. This CDR3 is CASSYVLGANGYTF. CDR3 DNA sequence: TGTGCCAGCAGTTACGTTTTAGGGGCGAATGGCTACACCTTC.

This clonotype turned up a few times. The rearrangement joins TRBV11-2 to TRBJ2-2; no reliable D call. The CDR3 runs 16 residues. From germline, CDR1 is SGHAT and CDR2 FQNNGV. V lost 4 bases, J lost 0 bases, and 12 bases lay in between. The CDR3 here is CASSSPYYTNTGELFF. The CDR3 DNA reads TGTGCCAGCAGCTCCCCCTATTACACGAACACCGGGGAGCTGTTTTTT.

This clonotype has ten or more counts. The rearrangement uses TRBV25-1 and TRBJ1-5, with D possibly being TRBD1 (5 bases). V lost 4 bases, J lost 5 bases, and 6 bases lay in between. This CDR3 is built from 12 residues. The germline CDR1 and CDR2 sequences are MGHDK and SYGVNS. CDR3 protein: CASSVGDQPQHF. CDR3 bases: TGTGCCAGCAGTGTGGGGGATCAGCCCCAGCATTTT.

This clonotype was observed many times. The chain is built from TRBV24-1 and TRBJ1-6; 7 bases are shared with TRBD1. Germline CDR1 and CDR2: KGHDR and SFDVKD. V lost 0 bases, J lost 7 bases, and 8 bases stayed unmatched. This CDR3 contains 17 residues. In DNA form, the CDR3 reads TGTGCCACCAGTGATTTGCCCCAGACAGGGTGGAATTCACCCCTCCACTTT. It is translated as CATSDLPQTGWNSPLHF.

The gene calls are TRBV7-2 and TRBJ2-7; D is possibly TRBD1 or TRBD2 (7 bases each). The ends were cut back, 5 bases at V and 6 bases at J, with 14 bases in the middle. Per the germline V gene, CDR1 is SGHTA and CDR2 is FQGNSA. This CDR3 has 13 amino acids. CDR3 residues: CASSPGGAVEQYF. DNA for the CDR3: TGTGCCAGCAGCCCAGGGGGGGCAGTCGAGCAGTACTTC.

This clonotype was found many times. A read error may explain this, as a much larger clone is one base away. V and J are TRBV6-1 and TRBJ2-7; maybe TRBD1 (6 bases). CDR3 length equals 12 residues. The germline V gene has CDR1 MNHNS and CDR2 SASEGT. Trimming stripped 2 bases from V and 5 bases from J, with 7 bases between. The CDR3 nucleotides are TGTGCCAGCAGTGAAAGGGGGAACGAGCAGTACTTC. Amino acid sequence: CASSERGNEQYF.

This clonotype was found many times. This chain's CDR3 is CASSPGPLGSPLHF. In DNA form, the CDR3 reads TGTGCCAGCAGTCCAGGTCCTTTAGGTTCACCCCTCCACTTT. This chain uses TRBV6-1 with TRBJ1-6; no clear D. CDR3 length: 14 residues. With 5 bases removed from V and 9 bases from J, the gap between germline ends came to 14 bases. The germline CDR1 and CDR2 sequences are MNHNS and SASEGT.

In this sample, this clonotype turned up many times. The chain recombines TRBV10-3 with TRBJ1-5; 8 positions match TRBD1. The CDR3 runs 15 residues. V shed 6 bases, J shed 4 bases, and the junction held 8 bases outside the gene matches. The V gene's germline CDR1 is ENHRY and CDR2 SYGVKD. For the CDR3, the DNA is TGTGCCATCAGCGTGACAGGGGAGGGAAATCAGCCCCAGCATTTT. Protein sequence: CAISVTGEGNQPQHF.

This clonotype was found a few times. The CDR3 here is CASSQADRTSNYGYTF. The CDR3 nucleotides are TGCGCCAGCAGCCAGGCGGACAGGACTTCTAACTATGGCTACACCTTC. V gene TRBV4-1 combines with J gene TRBJ1-2; 7 positions match TRBD1. V lost 3 bases, J lost 0 bases, and 7 bases stayed unmatched. The CDR3 has 16 residues. Germline CDR1 MGHRA, CDR2 YSYEKL.

This rearrangement joins TRBV12-3 or TRBV12-4 to TRBJ1-2; D ambiguous. Trimming stripped 4 bases from V and 1 base from J, with 10 bases between. CDR3 length: 14 amino acids. The CDR3 sequence is CASSWGRDNYGYTF. For the CDR3, the DNA is TGTGCCAGCAGTTGGGGAAGAGATAACTATGGCTACACCTTC.

The table lists this clonotype with many counts. The chain couples TRBV28 to TRBJ2-1, with no clear D. This CDR3 has 13 amino acids. The V end was cut by 3 bases, the J end by 5 bases, with 8 bases between. Germline V lookup: CDR1 MDHEN, CDR2 SYDVKM. The CDR3 here is CASSFIGNNEQFF. CDR3 nucleotides: TGTGCCAGCAGTTTCATCGGCAACAATGAGCAGTTCTTC.

There are many counts of this clonotype. The V and J genes are TRBV6-5 and TRBJ1-1, with 9 bases fitting TRBD1. The germline CDR1 and CDR2 sequences are MNHEY and SVGAGI. J lost 3 bases, V lost 4 bases, and 3 bases had no gene match. This CDR3 is 14 amino acids long. CDR3 sequence: CASSWGQGDTEAFF. The CDR3 DNA follows: TGTGCCAGCAGTTGGGGACAGGGAGACACTGAAGCTTTCTTT.

This clonotype has at least ten counts. V gene TRBV2 combines with J gene TRBJ1-2; D not resolved. This CDR3 region has 13 residues. The germline V gene has CDR1 SNHLY and CDR2 FYNNEI. Trimming shortened V by 2 bases and J by 7 bases, and 11 bases separated the two germline ends. The CDR3 sequence is CASSESVVAGYTF. CDR3 bases: TGTGCCAGCAGTGAATCGGTGGTTGCTGGCTACACCTTC.

This clonotype was detected only a few times. A much larger clone lies a single base off, so this may be a read error. CDR3 sequence: CASDRTPGMNIKYF. CDR3 bases: TGTGCCAGCGATCGGACCCCCGGGATGAACATTAAGTACTTC. The chain joins TRBV6-1 to TRBJ2-4; maybe TRBD2 (5 bases). The germline V gene has CDR1 MNHNS and CDR2 SASEGT. The CDR3 consists of 14 residues.

This clonotype was counted ten times or more. V usage is TRBV5-1 and J usage is TRBJ2-7; D gene ambiguous. Trimming left V 0 bases short and J 2 bases short, with 3 bases between. In germline, CDR1 is SGHRS, CDR2 YFSETQ. This CDR3 is built from 12 residues. CDR3 sequence (DNA): TGCGCCAGCAGCTTGGTGACCTACGAGCAGTACTTC. Its translation is CASSLVTYEQYF.

In the case of this clonotype: A clone one base away is much larger, so this may be a read error. V gene TRBV29-1 combines with J gene TRBJ2-7; maybe TRBD1 (6 bases). Germline V lookup: CDR1 SQVTM, CDR2 ANQGSEA. V was shortened by 6 bases and J by 3 bases, with 12 bases between the two germline ends. The CDR3 is 12 residues long. The CDR3 DNA reads as TGCAGCGTGAGGACAGACATCTACGAGCAGTACTTC. Translated, it gives CSVRTDIYEQYF.

This clonotype appeared many times. V is TRBV10-2 and J is TRBJ1-6; D not resolved. The CDR3 loop spans 13 amino acids. Germline CDR1 and CDR2: WSHSY and SAAADI. Between the trimmed V and J ends, which lost 0 bases and 8 bases, there was a span of 5 bases. DNA of the CDR3: TGCGCCAGCAGTGAGTCCGGGTATTCACCCCTCCACTTT. Amino acids: CASSESGYSPLHF.

This clonotype was observed a handful of times. It may be a read error: a sequence one base away is much more abundant. The rearrangement joins TRBV2 to TRBJ2-6, with a tentative D call TRBD1 (5 bases). There are 14 residues in the CDR3. The germline gives CDR1 SNHLY, CDR2 FYNNEI. The CDR3 DNA is TGTGCCAGCAGTGTGTCGGCTGGGGCCTACGTCCTGACTTTC. Protein: CASSVSAGAYVLTF. Drawing the rest from reference TRBV2 and TRBJ2-6, the complete variable domain is EPEVTQTPSHQVTQMGQEVILRCVPISNHLYFYWYRQILGQKVEFLVSFYNNEISEKSEIFDDQFSVERPDGSNFTLKIRSTKLEDSAMYFCASSVSAGAYVLTFGAGSRLTVL.

This clonotype has a single count. J is TRBJ1-1 and V is TRBV15; D is unresolved. Looked up from germline, CDR1 is LNHNV and CDR2 is YYDKDF (reference sequence). The CDR3 sequence is 18 residues long. V was clipped by 0 bases and J by 5 bases, with 22 bases between them. In DNA form, the CDR3 reads TGTGCCACCAGCAGAGATGAGGACCTTCTAAACCGGTCGACTGAAGCTTTCTTT. Translation gives CATSRDEDLLNRSTEAFF.

CDR3 loop: CASTGTREETQYF. The CDR3 coding sequence is TGTGCCAGTACCGGGACTAGGGAAGAGACCCAGTACTTC. The gene calls are TRBV19 and TRBJ2-5, with 8 bases fitting TRBD2. There are 13 residues in the CDR3. In germline, CDR1 is LNHDA, CDR2 SQIVND (reference sequence). V was clipped by 7 bases and J by 3 bases; unmatched bases: 4.

This clonotype showed up many times. V gene TRBV15 combines with J gene TRBJ1-2, with D uncertain. Germline CDR1 and CDR2: LNHNV and YYDKDF (reference sequence). V was cut by 9 bases and J by 0 bases, with 11 bases left in between. The length of the CDR3 is 13 residues. CDR3 amino acids: CATEGSSNYGYTF. The CDR3 DNA sequence: TGTGCCACGGAGGGCTCCTCTAACTATGGCTACACCTTC.

This clonotype was detected many times. V gene TRBV2 combines with J gene TRBJ2-1, with 10 bases that match TRBD2. The ends lost 4 bases at V and 4 bases at J; junction bases unmatched: 4. Germline lookup yields CDR1 SNHLY and CDR2 FYNNEI. The CDR3 spans 15 residues. The CDR3 region is CASSAGTSAYNEQFF. CDR3 DNA: TGTGCCAGCAGTGCCGGGACTAGCGCGTACAATGAGCAGTTCTTC. The entire variable domain, with the rest obtained from reference TRBV2 and TRBJ2-1, is as follows: EPEVTQTPSHQVTQMGQEVILRCVPISNHLYFYWYRQILGQKVEFLVSFYNNEISEKSEIFDDQFSVERPDGSNFTLKIRSTKLEDSAMYFCASSAGTSAYNEQFFGPGTRLTVL.